Detailed here is one T cell receptor beta chain. The data were obtained in a study of blood T cell repertoires in COVID-19. Here immunoSEQ multiplex PCR was the method, and the copy in TCRdb shows in-frame clones only, minus some. The repertoire holds more than 200,000 clones, 70% to 90% seen once, with roughly 6.7% in the top ten. The CDR3 has 14 amino acids. The clonotype was recovered from a woman aged 30 to 39 with COVID-19, enrolled during active disease. The sample comprised peripheral blood. This chain joins TRBV12-2 and TRBJ2-5; no check of the table's D call, TRBD2, against the DNA was made. TRBV12-2 is a recognized pseudogene. CDR3 in DNA: TGTGCAAGTCGCTTAGCGGACTCCCAAGAGACCCAGTACTTC. This translates into CASRLADSQETQYF.